This T cell receptor beta chain derives from a study of T cell responses to AZD1222 COVID-19 vaccine. Study-wide points: Scientists sampled the repertoires only once the peak T cell response had passed. Recipients of AZD1222 seropositive at baseline numbered only 5 to 7. Clonal diversity may have been underestimated, and the donors were mostly white British, with more females than males. Increases in Spike-specific TCR breadth and depth were seen after two AZD1222 doses.

Clones were sequenced by immunoSEQ multiplex PCR, and TCRdb holds only the in-frame ones, with some missing. The sample lists more than 90,000 clones, about 80% occurring once. The V gene lost 1 base and the J gene lost 11 bases, with 6 bases spanning the gap. The CDR3 contains 12 residues. This clone was picked up one time. The antigen remains unidentified. Here the sequenced sample was peripheral blood, taken on day 0 of AZD1222 vaccination. This clonotype was obtained from an adult in good health. The gene calls are TRBV12-3 or TRBV12-4 and TRBJ1-6; D unresolved. Here the CDR3 reads CASSLGRAPLHF. DNA for the CDR3: TGTGCCAGCAGTTTAGGGCGAGCACCCCTCCACTTT.